This entry lists 5 T cell receptor beta chains sequenced from one sample in a study of beta chain features in type 1 diabetes. The whole isolated RNA underwent reverse transcription, so sequencing captured expressed TCRB transcripts. Assay: immunoSEQ multiplex PCR; the TCRdb copy retains only in-frame clones and omits some. The sample holds over 500,000 clones; around a sixth are singletons and the top ten take about 0.086%. Sequenced material: naive CD4+ T cells from blood. The source is a man aged 18 to 29 in good health.

This rearrangement joins TRBV5-1 to TRBJ1-5; D remains unclear. Germline V lookup: CDR1 SGHRS, CDR2 YFSETQ. This CDR3 has 15 residues. V was cut by 3 bases and J by 2 bases, with 12 bases left in between. The CDR3 loop reads CASSSDALGNQPQHF. For the CDR3, the DNA is TGCGCCAGCAGCTCGGACGCCTTGGGCAATCAGCCCCAGCATTTT.

V usage is TRBV7-9 and J usage is TRBJ2-1; 7 bases are a match to TRBD1. Germline V CDR1 and CDR2: SEHNR, FQNEAQ (reference sequence). Trimming removed 1 base from V and 0 bases from J; junction bases left unmatched: 9. The CDR3 runs to 18 residues. The CDR3 is CASSLGGTAFLSYNEQFF. The CDR3 bases are TGTGCCAGCAGCTTAGGAGGGACAGCCTTCCTCTCCTACAATGAGCAGTTCTTC.

The chain has TRBV19 and TRBJ1-1; 12 bases agree with TRBD1. Trimming took 5 bases from V and 3 from J; bases not matched to a gene: 4. Germline V gene sequence: CDR1 LNHDA, CDR2 SQIVND (reference sequence). The CDR3 loop spans 15 amino acids. The CDR3 spells CASSRDRGRHTEAFF. As DNA, the CDR3 is TGTGCCAGTAGTCGGGACAGGGGGCGGCACACTGAAGCTTTCTTT.

This clone came up a few times. The chain combines TRBV7-8 with TRBJ2-1; tentatively, D is TRBD1 (7 bases). The CDR3 is made up of 16 amino acids. Looked up from germline, CDR1 is SGHVS and CDR2 is FQNEAQ. Trimming stripped 2 bases from V and 8 bases from J, with 19 bases between. In DNA, the CDR3 is TGTGCCAGCAGCTTACGGGCCGCAGGGGGGATCGATGAGCAGTTCTTC. Translated: CASSLRAAGGIDEQFF.

This rearrangement joins TRBV19 to TRBJ1-2; D uncertain. V shed 1 base and J shed 2 bases, with 5 bases lying between them. This CDR3 contains 13 residues. The germline V gene encodes CDR1 LNHDA and CDR2 SQIVND (reference sequence). This CDR3 is CASSIVGNYGYTF. The CDR3 region has the DNA TGTGCCAGTAGTATAGTTGGGAACTATGGCTACACCTTC.